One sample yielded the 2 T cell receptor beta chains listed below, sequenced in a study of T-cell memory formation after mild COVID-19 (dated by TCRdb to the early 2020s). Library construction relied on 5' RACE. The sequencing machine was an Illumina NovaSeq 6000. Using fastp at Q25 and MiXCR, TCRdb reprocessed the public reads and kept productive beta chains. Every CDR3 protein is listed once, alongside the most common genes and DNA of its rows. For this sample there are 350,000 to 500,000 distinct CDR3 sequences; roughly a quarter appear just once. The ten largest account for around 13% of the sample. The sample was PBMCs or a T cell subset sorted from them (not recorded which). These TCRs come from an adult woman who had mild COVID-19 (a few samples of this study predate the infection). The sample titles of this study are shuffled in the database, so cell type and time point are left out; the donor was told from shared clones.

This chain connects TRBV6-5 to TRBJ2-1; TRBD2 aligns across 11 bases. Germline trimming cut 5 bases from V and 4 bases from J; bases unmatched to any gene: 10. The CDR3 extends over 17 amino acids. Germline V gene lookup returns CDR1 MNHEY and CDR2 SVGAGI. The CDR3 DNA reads TGTGCCAGCAGTACCGCCCTAACTAGCGGGGGTTACAATGAGCAGTTCTTC. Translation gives CASSTALTSGGYNEQFF.

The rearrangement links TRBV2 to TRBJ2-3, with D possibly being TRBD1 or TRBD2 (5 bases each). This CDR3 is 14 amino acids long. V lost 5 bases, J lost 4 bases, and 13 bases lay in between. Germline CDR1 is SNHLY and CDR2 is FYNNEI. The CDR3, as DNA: TGTGCCAGCAGTCTAGGGACCGCCGCAGATACGCAGTATTTT. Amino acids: CASSLGTAADTQYF. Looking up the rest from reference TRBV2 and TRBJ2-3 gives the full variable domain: EPEVTQTPSHQVTQMGQEVILRCVPISNHLYFYWYRQILGQKVEFLVSFYNNEISEKSEIFDDQFSVERPDGSNFTLKIRSTKLEDSAMYFCASSLGTAADTQYFGPGTRLTVL.